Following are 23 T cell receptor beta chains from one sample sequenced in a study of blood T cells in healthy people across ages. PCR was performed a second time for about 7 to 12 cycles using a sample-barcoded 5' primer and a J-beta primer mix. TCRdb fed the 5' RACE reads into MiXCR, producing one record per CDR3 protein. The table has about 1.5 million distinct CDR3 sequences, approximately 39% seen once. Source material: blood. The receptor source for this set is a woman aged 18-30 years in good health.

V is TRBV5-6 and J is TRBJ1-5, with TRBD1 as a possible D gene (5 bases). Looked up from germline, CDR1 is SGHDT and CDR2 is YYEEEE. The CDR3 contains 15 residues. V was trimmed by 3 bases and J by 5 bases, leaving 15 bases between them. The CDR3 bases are TGTGCCAGCAGCTCGAATGCAGGGTTGGATCAGCCCCAGCATTTT. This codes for CASSSNAGLDQPQHF.

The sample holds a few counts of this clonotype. CDR3 sequence: CASSPGQGGRYGYTF. In nucleotides, the CDR3 is TGCGCCAGCAGCCCCGGACAGGGTGGACGCTATGGCTACACCTTC. The V and J genes are TRBV4-1 and TRBJ1-2, with 8 bases fitting TRBD1. The CDR3 loop spans 15 amino acids. Germline CDR1 reads MGHRA; CDR2 reads YSYEKL. V lost 4 bases, J lost 4 bases, and 8 bases stayed unmatched.

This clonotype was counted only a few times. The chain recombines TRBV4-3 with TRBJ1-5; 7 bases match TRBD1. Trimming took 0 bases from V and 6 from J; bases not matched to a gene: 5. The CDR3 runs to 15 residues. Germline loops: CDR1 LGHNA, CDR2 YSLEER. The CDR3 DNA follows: TGCGCCAGCAGCCAAGATCTTGGGACAGTTCAGCCCCAGCATTTT. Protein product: CASSQDLGTVQPQHF.

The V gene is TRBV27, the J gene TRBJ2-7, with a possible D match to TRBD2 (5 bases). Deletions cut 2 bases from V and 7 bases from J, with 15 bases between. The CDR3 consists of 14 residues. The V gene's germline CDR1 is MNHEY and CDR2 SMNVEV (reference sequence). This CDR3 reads CASSLGLPLSEQYF. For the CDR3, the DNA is TGTGCCAGCAGTTTAGGACTTCCCCTATCGGAGCAGTACTTC.

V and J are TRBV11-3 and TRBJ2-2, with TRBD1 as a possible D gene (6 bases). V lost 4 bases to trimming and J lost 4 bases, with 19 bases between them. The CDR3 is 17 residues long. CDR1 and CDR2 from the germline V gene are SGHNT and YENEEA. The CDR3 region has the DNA TGTGCCAGCAGCTCCGAATACGAGGGGGTCGGCACCGGGGAGCTGTTTTTT. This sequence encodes CASSSEYEGVGTGELFF.

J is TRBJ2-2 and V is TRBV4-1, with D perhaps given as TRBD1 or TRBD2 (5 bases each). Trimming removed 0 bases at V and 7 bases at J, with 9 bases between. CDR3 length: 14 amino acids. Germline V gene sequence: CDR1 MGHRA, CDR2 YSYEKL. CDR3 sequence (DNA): TGCGCCAGCAGCCAAGAATGGGGGTTCGGGGAGCTGTTTTTT. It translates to CASSQEWGFGELFF.

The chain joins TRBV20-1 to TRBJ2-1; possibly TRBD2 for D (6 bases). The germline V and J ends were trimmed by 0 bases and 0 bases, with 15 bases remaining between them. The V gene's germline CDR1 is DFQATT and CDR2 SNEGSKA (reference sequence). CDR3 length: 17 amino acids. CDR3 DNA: TGCAGTGCTAGAGATCTAGCGAGTGTCAGCTCCTACAATGAGCAGTTCTTC. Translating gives CSARDLASVSSYNEQFF.

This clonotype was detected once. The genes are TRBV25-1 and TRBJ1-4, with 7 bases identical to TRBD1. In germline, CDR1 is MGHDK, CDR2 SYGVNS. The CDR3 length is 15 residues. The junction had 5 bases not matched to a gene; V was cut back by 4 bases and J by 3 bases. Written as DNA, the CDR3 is TGTGCCAGCAGTGTCGACAGGGCACCTAATGAAAAACTGTTTTTT. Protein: CASSVDRAPNEKLFF.

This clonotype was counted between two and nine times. This chain's CDR3 is CASSRRRDGQGLTDTQYF. DNA for the CDR3: TGTGCCAGCTCACGTAGACGGGACGGACAGGGACTCACAGATACGCAGTATTTT. The chain uses TRBV18 and TRBJ2-3; 8 positions match TRBD1. V lost 4 bases and J lost 2; bases outside the gene matches: 14. Germline V gives CDR1 KGHSH, CDR2 LQKENI. This CDR3 has 18 amino acids.

The CDR3: CSAHGGGLSSYNEQFF. CDR3 bases: TGCAGTGCCCACGGGGGAGGCCTCAGCTCCTACAATGAGCAGTTCTTC. The chain combines TRBV20-1 with TRBJ2-1; tentatively, D is TRBD2 (6 bases). From germline, CDR1 is DFQATT and CDR2 SNEGSKA (reference sequence). Trimming left V 6 bases short and J 0 bases short, with 18 bases between. The CDR3 consists of 16 residues.

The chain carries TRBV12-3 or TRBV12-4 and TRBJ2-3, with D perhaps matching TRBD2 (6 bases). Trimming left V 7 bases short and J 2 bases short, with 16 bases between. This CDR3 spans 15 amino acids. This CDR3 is CASIRRGLFTDTQYF. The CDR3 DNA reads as TGTGCCAGCATCCGGCGGGGCCTTTTCACAGATACGCAGTATTTT.

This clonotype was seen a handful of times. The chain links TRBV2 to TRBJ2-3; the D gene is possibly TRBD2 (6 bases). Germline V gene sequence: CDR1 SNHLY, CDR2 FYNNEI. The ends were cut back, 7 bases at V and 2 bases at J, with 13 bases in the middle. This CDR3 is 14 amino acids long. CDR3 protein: CASIVRGFTDTQYF. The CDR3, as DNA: TGTGCCAGCATCGTGCGGGGCTTCACAGATACGCAGTATTTT.

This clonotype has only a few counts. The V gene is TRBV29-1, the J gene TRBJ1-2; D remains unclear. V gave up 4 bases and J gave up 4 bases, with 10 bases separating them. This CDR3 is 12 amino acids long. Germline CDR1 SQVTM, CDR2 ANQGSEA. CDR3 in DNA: TGCAGCGTTGCCCCATTGGGCTATGGCTACACCTTC. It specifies CSVAPLGYGYTF.

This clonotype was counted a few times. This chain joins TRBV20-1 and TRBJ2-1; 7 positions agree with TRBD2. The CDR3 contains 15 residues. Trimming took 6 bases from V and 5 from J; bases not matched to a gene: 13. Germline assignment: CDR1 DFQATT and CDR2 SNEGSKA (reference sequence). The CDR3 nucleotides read TGCAGTGCCAAGCCACCTGGCGGGAGTCACAATGAGCAGTTCTTC. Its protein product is CSAKPPGGSHNEQFF.

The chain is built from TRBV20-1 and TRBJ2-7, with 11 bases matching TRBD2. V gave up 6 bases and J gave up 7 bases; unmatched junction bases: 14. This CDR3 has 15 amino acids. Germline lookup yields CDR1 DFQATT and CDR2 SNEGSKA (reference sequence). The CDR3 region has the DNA TGCAGTGCCGTCCAACTAGCGGGAGTTCTGAATGAGCAGTACTTC. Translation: CSAVQLAGVLNEQYF.

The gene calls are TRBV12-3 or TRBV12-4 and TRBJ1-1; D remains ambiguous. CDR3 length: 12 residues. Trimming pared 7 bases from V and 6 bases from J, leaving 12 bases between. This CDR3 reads CASNGNGAEAFF. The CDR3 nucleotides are TGTGCCAGCAACGGGAACGGGGCTGAAGCTTTCTTT.

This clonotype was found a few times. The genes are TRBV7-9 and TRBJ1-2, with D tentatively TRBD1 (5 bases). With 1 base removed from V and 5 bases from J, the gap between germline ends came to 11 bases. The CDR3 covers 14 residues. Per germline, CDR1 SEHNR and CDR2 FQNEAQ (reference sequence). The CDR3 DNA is TGTGCCAGCAGCTTAGGGAGACAGACGTATGGCTACACCTTC. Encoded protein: CASSLGRQTYGYTF. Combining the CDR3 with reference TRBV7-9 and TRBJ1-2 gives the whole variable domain DTGVSQNPRHKITKRGQNVTFRCDPISEHNRLYWYRQTLGQGPEFLTYFQNEAQLEKSRLLSDRFSAERPKGSFSTLEIQRTEQGDSAMYLCASSLGRQTYGYTFGSGTRLTVV.

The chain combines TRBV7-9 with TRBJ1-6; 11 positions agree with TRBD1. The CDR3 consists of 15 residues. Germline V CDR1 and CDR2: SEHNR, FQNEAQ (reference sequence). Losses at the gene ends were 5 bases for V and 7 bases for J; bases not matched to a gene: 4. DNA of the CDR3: TGTGCCAGCAGCGCCCGGACAGGGGGCAATTCACCCCTCCACTTT. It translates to CASSARTGGNSPLHF.

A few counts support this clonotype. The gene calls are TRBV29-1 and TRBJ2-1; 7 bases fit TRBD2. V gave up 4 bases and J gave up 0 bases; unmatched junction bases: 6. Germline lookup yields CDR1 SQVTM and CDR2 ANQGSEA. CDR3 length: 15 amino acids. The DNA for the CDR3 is TGCAGCGTTGCTCGCGGGAGTAGCTCCTACAATGAGCAGTTCTTC. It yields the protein CSVARGSSSYNEQFF.

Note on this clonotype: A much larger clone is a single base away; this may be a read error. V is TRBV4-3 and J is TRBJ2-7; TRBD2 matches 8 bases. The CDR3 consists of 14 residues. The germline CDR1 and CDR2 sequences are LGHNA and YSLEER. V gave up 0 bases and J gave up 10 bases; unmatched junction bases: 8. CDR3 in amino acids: CASSQEDIAGLQYF. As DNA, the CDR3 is TGCGCCAGCAGCCAAGAGGACATAGCGGGGCTTCAGTACTTC.

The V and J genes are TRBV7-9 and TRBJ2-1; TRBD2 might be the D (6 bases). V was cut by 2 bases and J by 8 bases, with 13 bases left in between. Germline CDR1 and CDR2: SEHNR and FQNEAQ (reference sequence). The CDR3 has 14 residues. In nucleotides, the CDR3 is TGTGCCAGCAGCTTAACGGGGGTCCCTCATGAGCAGTTCTTC. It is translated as CASSLTGVPHEQFF.

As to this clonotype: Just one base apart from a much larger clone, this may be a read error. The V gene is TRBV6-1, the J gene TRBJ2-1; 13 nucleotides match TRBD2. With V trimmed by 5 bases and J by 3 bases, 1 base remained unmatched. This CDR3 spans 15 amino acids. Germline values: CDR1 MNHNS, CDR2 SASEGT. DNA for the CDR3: TGTGCCAGCAGTACTAGCGGGGGGGTCTACAATGAGCAGTTCTTC. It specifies CASSTSGGVYNEQFF.

The CDR3 DNA is TGTGCCAGCAGCTTGGTGTGGAATTTACAAGAGACCCAGTACTTC. Protein product: CASSLVWNLQETQYF. The chain couples TRBV5-5 to TRBJ2-5; D not certain. In germline, CDR1 is SGHKS, CDR2 YYEKEE (reference sequence). Between the trimmed V and J ends, which lost 0 bases and 2 bases, there was a span of 11 bases. CDR3 length: 15 amino acids.